This T cell receptor (beta chain) originates from a study of cytomegalovirus exposure and HLA in healthy donors. Whole-study context: Genotyping showed less than 85% of almost 400 donors falling in the Caucasian-associated ancestry cluster.

Whole-study results and caveats: Segments of the TCR beta V type were, in most cases, productive about 90% or about 30% of the time in an earlier analysis.

As regards this clone: Its antigen is as yet unknown.

CDR3 length: 17 residues. CDR1 is SGHTS, CDR2 YDEGEE, per germline. Trimming shortened V by 2 bases and J by 2 bases, and 17 bases separated the two germline ends. Primers for the PCR totalled 60 Vbeta and 13 Jbeta. The data were produced by immunoSEQ multiplex PCR, yet TCRdb's version contains in-frame clones alone and is incomplete. The table includes 200,000 or so clones, 75% to 85% detected once. The source is a young woman in good health and CMV-seropositive. The rearrangement joins TRBV5-8 to TRBJ1-5; D is undetermined. The source material was PBMCs. CDR3 sequence reads: CASSLVLAGVGNQPQHF. CDR3 DNA: TGTGCCAGCAGCTTAGTGTTGGCGGGCGTGGGCAATCAGCCCCAGCATTTT.